Listed here is a single TCR beta chain. The antigen is undetermined. The data derive from a study of tumor-infiltrating lymphocytes in localized non-small cell lung cancer. Using immunoSEQ multiplex PCR, the repertoire was profiled, and TCRdb retains in-frame clones only, with some absent. The table shows about 3,800 clones, with around 64% occurring only once. Study-wide findings and caveats: Not all patients were TCR sequenced, owing to tissue quantity.

Germline CDR1 ENHRY, CDR2 SYGVKD. The CDR3 runs to 13 residues. V was cut by 6 bases and J by 6 bases, with 11 bases left in between. Sequencing used uninvolved lung tissue not adjacent to the tumor. This receptor was taken from a human donor with non-small cell lung cancer. The chain has TRBV10-3 and TRBJ2-2; D may correspond to TRBD1 or TRBD2 (5 bases each). CDR3 residues: CAIRGMGAGELFF. CDR3 bases: TGTGCCATCAGGGGAATGGGGGCCGGGGAGCTGTTTTTT.